The 8 T cell receptor beta chains given below trace back to one sample, sequenced in a study of blood T cell repertoires in COVID-19. Profiled with immunoSEQ multiplex PCR; TCRdb holds only in-frame clones, not every one. The profile shows approximately 200,000 clones, about 88% of them singletons. Source material: peripheral blood. All receptors come from a man in his fifties or sixties who had recovered from COVID-19.

This clone was recorded only once. V usage is TRBV7-2 and J usage is TRBJ1-2; 7 bases are a match to TRBD1. Unmatched junction bases numbered 12, after V lost 1 base and J lost 1 base. Looked up from germline, CDR1 is SGHTA and CDR2 is FQGNSA. This CDR3 region has 18 residues. This CDR3 is CASSLGGDRGLINYGYTF. The CDR3 region has the DNA TGTGCCAGCAGCTTAGGTGGGGACAGAGGATTAATTAACTATGGCTACACCTTC.

The chain has TRBV9 and TRBJ1-1; possibly TRBD1 for D (5 bases). Trimming removed 4 bases from V and 1 base from J, with 14 bases in between. Per germline, CDR1 SGDLS and CDR2 YYNGEE. This CDR3 comprises 15 residues. The CDR3 DNA reads TGTGCCAGCAGCACAACCAGGGTGCCGAACACTGAAGCTTTCTTT. This codes for CASSTTRVPNTEAFF.

CDR3 region: CASSGGPSGNEQYF. The DNA for the CDR3 is TGTGCCAGCAGCGGTGGGCCTAGCGGGAACGAGCAGTACTTC. The rearrangement uses TRBV7-2 and TRBJ2-7; 9 bases fit TRBD2. The germline CDR1 and CDR2 sequences are SGHTA and FQGNSA. CDR3 size: 14 residues. Trimming at V came to 5 bases and at J to 5 bases, leaving 7 bases not matched to a gene.

The CDR3 DNA sequence: TGTGCCAGCAGTGGACCCTCAGGGGGGAGTGACAATGAGCAGTTCTTC. Translated: CASSGPSGGSDNEQFF. The J gene is TRBJ2-1, the V gene TRBV6-1; perhaps TRBD1 as D (7 bases). The CDR3 is 16 residues long. Germline CDR1 is MNHNS and CDR2 is SASEGT. Trimming took 4 bases from V and 5 from J, leaving 18 bases between them.

J is TRBJ2-1 and V is TRBV14, with 9 nucleotides matching TRBD2. The V and J ends lost 3 bases and 8 bases, in that order; junction bases with no gene match: 8. CDR3 length: 15 amino acids. Looked up from germline, CDR1 is SGHDN and CDR2 is FVKESK. The CDR3 loop is CASSQWSLAGDEQFF. Written as DNA, the CDR3 is TGTGCCAGCAGCCAGTGGAGTTTAGCGGGAGATGAGCAGTTCTTC.

The CDR3: CASSPPGGRGTDTQYF. The CDR3 region has the DNA TGTGCCAGCTCACCACCCGGGGGGAGAGGCACAGATACGCAGTATTTT. The V and J genes are TRBV18 and TRBJ2-3, with TRBD2 identical over 7 bases. The CDR3 loop spans 16 amino acids. Germline CDR1 KGHSH, CDR2 LQKENI. V lost 0 bases and J lost 1; bases outside the gene matches: 4.

This clone was found many times. The chain is built from TRBV27 and TRBJ2-2; D is unresolved. V was cut by 3 bases and J by 4 bases, with 15 bases left in between. The CDR3 extends over 16 amino acids. Germline CDR1 is MNHEY and CDR2 is SMNVEV (reference sequence). CDR3 sequence: CASSLARDFSTGELFF. CDR3 DNA: TGTGCCAGCAGTTTGGCCCGTGATTTTTCCACCGGGGAGCTGTTTTTT.

The CDR3 bases are TGTGCCACCAGTGATTCCCGGACAGGGGGCTGGTGGCGCTCCTACAATGAGCAGTTCTTC. Translating it yields CATSDSRTGGWWRSYNEQFF. This chain joins TRBV24-1 and TRBJ2-1, with 11 bases fitting TRBD1. The CDR3 is 20 amino acids. Germline CDR1 KGHDR, CDR2 SFDVKD. The V gene end was trimmed by 2 bases and the J gene end by 0 bases; junction bases not matched to a gene: 11.